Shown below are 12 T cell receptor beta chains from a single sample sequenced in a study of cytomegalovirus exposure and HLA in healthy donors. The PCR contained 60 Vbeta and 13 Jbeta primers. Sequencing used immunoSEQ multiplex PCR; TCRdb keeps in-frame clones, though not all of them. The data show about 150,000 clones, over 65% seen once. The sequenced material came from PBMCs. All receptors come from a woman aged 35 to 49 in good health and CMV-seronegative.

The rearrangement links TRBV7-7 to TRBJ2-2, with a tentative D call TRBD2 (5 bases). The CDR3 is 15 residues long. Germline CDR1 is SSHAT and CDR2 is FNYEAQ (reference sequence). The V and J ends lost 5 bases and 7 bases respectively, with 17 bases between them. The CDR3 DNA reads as TGTGCCAGCAGCGTTGATATGCTAGCTCTCGGGGAGCTGTTTTTT. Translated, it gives CASSVDMLALGELFF.

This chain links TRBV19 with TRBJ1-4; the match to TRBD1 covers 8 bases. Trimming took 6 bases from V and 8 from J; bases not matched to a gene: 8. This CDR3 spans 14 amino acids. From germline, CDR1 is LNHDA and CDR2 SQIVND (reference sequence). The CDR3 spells CASRADRVNEKLFF. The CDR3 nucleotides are TGTGCCAGTAGGGCGGACAGGGTGAACGAAAAACTGTTTTTT.

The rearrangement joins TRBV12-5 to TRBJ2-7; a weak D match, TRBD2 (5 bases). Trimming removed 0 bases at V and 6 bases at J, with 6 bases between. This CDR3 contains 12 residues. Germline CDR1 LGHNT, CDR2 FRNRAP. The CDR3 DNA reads TGTGCTAGTGGTTTGGTACGGGGCGAGCAGTACTTC. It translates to CASGLVRGEQYF.

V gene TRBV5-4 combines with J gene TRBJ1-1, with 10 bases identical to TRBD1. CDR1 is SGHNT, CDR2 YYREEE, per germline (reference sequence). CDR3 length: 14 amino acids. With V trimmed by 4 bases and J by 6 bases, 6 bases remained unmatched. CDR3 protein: CASSARDRGPEAFF. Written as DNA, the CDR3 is TGTGCCAGCAGCGCCCGGGACAGGGGTCCTGAAGCTTTCTTT.

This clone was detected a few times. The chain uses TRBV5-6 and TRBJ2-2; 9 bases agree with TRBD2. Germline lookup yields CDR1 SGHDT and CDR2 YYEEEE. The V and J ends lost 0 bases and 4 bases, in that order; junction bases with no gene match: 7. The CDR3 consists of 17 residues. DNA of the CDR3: TGTGCCAGCAGCTTGGTGCTTAGCGGGGGCGGCACCGGGGAGCTGTTTTTT. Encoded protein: CASSLVLSGGGTGELFF.

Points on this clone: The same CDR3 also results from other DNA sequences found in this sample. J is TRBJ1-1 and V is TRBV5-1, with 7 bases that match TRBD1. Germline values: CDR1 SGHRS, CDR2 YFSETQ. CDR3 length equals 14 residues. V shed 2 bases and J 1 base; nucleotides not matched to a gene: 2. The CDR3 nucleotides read TGCGCCAGCAGCTTAGGACAGGAGAACACTGAAGCTTTCTTT. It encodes CASSLGQENTEAFF.

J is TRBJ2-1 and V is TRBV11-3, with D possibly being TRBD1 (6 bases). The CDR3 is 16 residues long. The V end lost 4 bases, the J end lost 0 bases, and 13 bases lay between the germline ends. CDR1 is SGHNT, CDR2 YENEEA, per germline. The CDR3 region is CASSSSGQSSYNEQFF. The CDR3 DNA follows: TGTGCCAGCAGCTCATCCGGACAGAGCTCCTACAATGAGCAGTTCTTC.

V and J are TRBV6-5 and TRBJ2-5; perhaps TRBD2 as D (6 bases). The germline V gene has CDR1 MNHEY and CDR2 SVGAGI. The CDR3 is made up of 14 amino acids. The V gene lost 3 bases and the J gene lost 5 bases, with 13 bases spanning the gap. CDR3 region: CASSYRLGGETQYF. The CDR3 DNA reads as TGTGCCAGCAGTTATCGATTAGGAGGGGAGACCCAGTACTTC.

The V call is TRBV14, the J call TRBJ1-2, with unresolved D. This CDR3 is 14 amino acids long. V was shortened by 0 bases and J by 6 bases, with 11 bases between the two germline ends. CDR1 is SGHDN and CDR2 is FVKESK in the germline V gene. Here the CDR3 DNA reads TGTGCCAGCAGCCAAGAATCTTACACCCATGGCTACACCTTC. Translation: CASSQESYTHGYTF. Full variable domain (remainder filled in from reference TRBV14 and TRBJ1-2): EAGVTQFPSHSVIEKGQTVTLRCDPISGHDNLYWYRRVMGKEIKFLLHFVKESKQDESGMPNNRFLAERTGGTYSTLKVQPAELEDSGVYFCASSQESYTHGYTFGSGTRLTVV.

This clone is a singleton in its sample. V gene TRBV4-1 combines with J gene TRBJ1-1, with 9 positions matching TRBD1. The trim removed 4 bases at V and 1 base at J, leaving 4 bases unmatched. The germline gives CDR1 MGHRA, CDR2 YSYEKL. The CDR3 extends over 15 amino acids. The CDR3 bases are TGCGCCAGCAGCCCACTGGGACAGGGGAACACTGAAGCTTTCTTT. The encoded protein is CASSPLGQGNTEAFF.

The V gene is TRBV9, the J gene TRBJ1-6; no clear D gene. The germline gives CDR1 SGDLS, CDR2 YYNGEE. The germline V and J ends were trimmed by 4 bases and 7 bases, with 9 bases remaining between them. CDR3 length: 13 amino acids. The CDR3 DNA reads TGTGCCAGCAGCAGCGGGTCAAATTCACCCCTCCACTTT. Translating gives CASSSGSNSPLHF.

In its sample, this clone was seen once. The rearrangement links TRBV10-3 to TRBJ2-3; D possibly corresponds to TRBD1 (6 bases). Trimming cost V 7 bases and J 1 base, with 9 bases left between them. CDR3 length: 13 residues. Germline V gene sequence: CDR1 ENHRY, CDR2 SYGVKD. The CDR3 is CAINPGGTDTQYF. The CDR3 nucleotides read TGTGCCATCAATCCAGGGGGCACAGATACGCAGTATTTT.